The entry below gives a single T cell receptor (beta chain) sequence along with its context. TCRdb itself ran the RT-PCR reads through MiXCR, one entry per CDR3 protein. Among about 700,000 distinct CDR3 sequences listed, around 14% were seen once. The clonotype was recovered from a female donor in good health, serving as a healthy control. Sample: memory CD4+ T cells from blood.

CDR3 residues: CASSDGTAGETQYF. CDR3 in DNA: TGCGCCAGCAGCGACGGGACAGCCGGCGAGACCCAGTACTTC. The rearrangement links TRBV5-1 to TRBJ2-5; 7 bases match TRBD1. Germline trimming cut 4 bases from V and 5 bases from J; bases unmatched to any gene: 8. The CDR3 totals 14 residues. Germline loops: CDR1 SGHRS, CDR2 YFSETQ.